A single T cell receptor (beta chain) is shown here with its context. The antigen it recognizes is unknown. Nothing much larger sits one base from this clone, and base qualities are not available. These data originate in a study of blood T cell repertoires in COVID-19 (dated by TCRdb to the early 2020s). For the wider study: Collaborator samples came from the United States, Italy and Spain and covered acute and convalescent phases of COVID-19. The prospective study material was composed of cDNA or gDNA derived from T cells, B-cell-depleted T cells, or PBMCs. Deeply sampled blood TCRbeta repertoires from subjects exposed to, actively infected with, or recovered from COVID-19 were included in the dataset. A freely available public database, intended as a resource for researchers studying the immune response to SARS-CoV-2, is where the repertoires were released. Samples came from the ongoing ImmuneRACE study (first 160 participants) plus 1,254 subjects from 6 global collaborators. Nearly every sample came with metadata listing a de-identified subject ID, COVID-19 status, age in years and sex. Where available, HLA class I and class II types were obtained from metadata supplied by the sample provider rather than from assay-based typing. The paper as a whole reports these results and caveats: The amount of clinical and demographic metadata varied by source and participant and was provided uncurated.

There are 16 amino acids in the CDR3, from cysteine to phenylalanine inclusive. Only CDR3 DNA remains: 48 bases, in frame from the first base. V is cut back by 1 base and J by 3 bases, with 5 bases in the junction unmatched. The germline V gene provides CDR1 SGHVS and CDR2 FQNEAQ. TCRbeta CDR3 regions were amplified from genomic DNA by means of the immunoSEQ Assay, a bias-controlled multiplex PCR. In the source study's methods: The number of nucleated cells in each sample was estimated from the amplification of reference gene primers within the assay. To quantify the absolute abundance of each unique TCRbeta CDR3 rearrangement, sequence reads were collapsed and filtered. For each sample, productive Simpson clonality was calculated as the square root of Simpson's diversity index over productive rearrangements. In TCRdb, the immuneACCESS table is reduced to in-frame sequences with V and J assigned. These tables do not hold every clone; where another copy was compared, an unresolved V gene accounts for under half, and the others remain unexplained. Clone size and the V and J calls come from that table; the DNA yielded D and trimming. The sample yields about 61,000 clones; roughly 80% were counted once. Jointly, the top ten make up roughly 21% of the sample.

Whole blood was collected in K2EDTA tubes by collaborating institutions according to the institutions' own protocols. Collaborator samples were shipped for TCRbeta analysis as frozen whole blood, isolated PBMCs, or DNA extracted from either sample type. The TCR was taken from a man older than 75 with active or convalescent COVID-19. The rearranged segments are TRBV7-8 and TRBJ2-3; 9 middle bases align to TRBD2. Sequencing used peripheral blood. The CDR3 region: CASSLGPSGVTDTQYF. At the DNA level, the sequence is TGTGCCAGCAGCTTAGGGCCTAGCGGGGTTACAGATACGCAGTATTTT.